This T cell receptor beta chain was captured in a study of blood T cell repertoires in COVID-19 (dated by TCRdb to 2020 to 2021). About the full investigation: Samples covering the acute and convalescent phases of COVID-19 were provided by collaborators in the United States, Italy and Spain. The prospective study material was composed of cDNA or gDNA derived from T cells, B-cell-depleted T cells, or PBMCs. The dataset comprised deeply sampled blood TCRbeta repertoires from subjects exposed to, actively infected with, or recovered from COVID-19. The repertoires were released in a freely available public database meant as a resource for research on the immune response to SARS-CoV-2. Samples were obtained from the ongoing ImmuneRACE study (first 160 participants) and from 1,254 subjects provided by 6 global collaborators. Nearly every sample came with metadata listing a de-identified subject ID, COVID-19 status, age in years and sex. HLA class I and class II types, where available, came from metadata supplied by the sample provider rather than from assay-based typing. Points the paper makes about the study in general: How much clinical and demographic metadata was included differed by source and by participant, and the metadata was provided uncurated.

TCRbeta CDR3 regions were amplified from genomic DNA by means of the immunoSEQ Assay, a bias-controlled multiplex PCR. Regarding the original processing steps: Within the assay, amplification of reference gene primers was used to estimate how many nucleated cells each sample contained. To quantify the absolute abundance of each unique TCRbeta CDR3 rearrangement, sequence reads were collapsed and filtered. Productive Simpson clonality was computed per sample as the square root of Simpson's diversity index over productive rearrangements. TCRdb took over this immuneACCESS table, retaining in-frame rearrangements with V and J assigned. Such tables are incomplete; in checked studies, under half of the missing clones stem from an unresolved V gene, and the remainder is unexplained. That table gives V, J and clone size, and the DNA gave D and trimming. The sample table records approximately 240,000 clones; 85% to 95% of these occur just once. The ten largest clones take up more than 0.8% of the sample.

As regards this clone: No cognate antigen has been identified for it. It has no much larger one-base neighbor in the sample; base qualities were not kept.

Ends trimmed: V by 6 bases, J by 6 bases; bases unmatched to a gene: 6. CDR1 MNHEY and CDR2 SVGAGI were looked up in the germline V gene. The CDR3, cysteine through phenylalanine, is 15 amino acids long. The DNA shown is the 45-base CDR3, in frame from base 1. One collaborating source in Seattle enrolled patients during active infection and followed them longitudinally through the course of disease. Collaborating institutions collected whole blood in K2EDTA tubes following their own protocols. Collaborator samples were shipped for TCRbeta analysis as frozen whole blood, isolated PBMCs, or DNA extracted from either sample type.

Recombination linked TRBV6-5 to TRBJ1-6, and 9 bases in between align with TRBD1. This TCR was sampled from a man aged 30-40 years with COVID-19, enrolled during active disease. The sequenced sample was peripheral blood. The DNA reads TGTGCCAGCAGGGGACAGGGAGGGGTTAATTCACCCCTCCACTTT. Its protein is CASRGQGGVNSPLHF.